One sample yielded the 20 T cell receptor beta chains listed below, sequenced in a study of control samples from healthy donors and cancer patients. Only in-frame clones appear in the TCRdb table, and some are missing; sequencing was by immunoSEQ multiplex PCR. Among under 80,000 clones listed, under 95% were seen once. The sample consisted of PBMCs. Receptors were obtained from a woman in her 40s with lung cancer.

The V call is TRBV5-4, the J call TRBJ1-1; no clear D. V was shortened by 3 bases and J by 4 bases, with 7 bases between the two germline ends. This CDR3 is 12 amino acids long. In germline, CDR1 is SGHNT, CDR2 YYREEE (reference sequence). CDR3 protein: CASSSPVTEAFF. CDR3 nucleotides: TGTGCCAGCAGCTCCCCTGTCACTGAAGCTTTCTTT.

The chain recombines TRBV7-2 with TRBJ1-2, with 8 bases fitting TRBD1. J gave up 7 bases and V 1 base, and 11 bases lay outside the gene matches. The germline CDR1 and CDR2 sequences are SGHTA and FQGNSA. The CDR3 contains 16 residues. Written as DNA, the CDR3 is TGTGCCAGCAGCTTAGGCCTGTCAGGGGGCAAGGGTGGCTACACCTTC. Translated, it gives CASSLGLSGGKGGYTF.

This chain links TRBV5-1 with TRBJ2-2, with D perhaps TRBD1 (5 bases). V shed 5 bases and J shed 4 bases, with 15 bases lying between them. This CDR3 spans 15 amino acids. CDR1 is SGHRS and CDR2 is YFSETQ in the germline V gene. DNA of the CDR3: TGCGCCAGCAGTTTAGACAGTGCCGTCACCGGGGAGCTGTTTTTT. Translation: CASSLDSAVTGELFF.

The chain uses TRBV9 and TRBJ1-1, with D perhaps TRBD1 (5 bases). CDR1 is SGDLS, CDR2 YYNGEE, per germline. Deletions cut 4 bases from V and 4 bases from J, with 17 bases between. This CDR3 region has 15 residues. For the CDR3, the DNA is TGTGCCAGCAGCCCTCCCCCCGAGACAGTCACTGAAGCTTTCTTT. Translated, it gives CASSPPPETVTEAFF.

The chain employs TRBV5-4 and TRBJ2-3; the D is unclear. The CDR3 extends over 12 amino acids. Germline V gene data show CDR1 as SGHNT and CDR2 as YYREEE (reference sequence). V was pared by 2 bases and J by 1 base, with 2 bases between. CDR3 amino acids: CASSFGTDTQYF. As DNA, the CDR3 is TGTGCCAGCAGCTTTGGCACAGATACGCAGTATTTT.

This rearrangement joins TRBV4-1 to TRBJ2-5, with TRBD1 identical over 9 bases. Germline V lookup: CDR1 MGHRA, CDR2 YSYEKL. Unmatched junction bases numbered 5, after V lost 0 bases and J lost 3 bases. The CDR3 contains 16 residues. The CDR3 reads CASSQEGQGIEETQYF. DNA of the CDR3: TGCGCCAGCAGCCAAGAAGGACAGGGGATCGAAGAGACCCAGTACTTC.

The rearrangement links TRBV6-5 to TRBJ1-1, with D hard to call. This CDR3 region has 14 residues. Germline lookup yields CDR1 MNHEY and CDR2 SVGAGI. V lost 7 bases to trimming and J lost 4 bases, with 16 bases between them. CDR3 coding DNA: TGTGCCAGCACCCTAGCTGGGTCAGCCACTGAAGCTTTCTTT. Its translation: CASTLAGSATEAFF.

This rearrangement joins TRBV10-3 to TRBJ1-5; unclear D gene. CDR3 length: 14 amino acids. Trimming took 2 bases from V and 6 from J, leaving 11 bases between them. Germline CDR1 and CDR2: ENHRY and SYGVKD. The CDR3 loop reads CAISEEGIGQPQHF. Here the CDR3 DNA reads TGTGCCATCAGTGAGGAGGGTATCGGTCAGCCCCAGCATTTT.

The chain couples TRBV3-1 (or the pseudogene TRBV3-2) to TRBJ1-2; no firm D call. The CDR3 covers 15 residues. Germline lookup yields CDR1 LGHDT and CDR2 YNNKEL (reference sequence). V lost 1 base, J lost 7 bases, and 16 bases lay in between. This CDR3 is CASSQGVGRQAGYTF. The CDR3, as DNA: TGTGCCAGCAGCCAAGGGGTAGGTAGGCAGGCTGGCTACACCTTC.

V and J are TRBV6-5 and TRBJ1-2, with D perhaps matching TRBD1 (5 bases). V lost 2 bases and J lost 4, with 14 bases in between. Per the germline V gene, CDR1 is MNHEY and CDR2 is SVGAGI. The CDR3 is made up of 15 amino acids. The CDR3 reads CASSYRGANSYGYTF. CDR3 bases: TGTGCCAGCAGTTACCGTGGGGCCAATTCCTATGGCTACACCTTC.

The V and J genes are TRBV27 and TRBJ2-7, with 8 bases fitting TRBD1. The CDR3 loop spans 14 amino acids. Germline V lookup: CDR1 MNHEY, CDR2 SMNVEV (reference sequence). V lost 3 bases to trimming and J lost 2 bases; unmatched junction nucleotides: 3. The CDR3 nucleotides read TGTGCCAGCAGTTTGCAGGGGGCCACCTACGAGCAGTACTTC. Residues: CASSLQGATYEQYF.

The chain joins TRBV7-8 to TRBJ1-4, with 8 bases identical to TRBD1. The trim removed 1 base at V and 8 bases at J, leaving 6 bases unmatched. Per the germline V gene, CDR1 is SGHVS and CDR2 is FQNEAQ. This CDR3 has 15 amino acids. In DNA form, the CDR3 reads TGTGCCAGCAGCTTAGGGACAGGACAGGGAGAAAAACTGTTTTTT. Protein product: CASSLGTGQGEKLFF.

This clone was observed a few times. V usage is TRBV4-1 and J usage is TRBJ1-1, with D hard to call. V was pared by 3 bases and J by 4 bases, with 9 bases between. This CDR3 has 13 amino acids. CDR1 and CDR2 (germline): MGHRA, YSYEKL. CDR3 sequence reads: CASSQGMGTEAFF. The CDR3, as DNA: TGCGCCAGCAGCCAGGGCATGGGCACTGAAGCTTTCTTT.

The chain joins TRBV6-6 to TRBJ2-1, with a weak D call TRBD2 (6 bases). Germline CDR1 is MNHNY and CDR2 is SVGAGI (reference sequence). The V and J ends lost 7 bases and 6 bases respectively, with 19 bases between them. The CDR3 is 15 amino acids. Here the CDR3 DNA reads TGTGCCAGCAACATCGCGGGACCGCGGGGCAATGAGCAGTTCTTC. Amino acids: CASNIAGPRGNEQFF.

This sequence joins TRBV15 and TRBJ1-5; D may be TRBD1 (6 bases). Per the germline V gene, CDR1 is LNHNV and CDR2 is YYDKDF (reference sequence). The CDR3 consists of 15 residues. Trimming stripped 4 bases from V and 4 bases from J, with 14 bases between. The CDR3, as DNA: TGTGCCACCAGCAAGCTACAGGGTTGGAATCAGCCCCAGCATTTT. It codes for CATSKLQGWNQPQHF.

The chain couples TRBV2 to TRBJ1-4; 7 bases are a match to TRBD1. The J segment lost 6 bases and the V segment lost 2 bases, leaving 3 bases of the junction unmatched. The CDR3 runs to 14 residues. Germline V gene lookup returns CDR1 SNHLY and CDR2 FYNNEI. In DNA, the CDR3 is TGTGCCAGCAGTGAAAACAGGGGTGATGAAAAACTGTTTTTT. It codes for CASSENRGDEKLFF.

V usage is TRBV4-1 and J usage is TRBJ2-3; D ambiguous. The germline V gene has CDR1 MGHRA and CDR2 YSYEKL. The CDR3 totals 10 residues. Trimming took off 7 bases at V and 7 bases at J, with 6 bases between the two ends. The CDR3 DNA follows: TGCGCCAGCAAGGGTTATACGCAGTATTTT. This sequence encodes CASKGYTQYF.

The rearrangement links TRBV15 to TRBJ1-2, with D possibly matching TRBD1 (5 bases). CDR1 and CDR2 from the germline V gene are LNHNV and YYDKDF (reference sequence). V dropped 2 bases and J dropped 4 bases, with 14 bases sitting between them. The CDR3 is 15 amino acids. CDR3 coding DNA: TGTGCCACCAGCAGATCCCTAGAAGGGGTCTATGGCTACACCTTC. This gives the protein CATSRSLEGVYGYTF.

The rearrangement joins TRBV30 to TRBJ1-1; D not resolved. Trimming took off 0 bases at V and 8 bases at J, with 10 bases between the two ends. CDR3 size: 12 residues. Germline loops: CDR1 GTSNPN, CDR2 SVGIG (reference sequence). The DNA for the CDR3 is TGTGCCTGGAGTGTAGGCGCAGGAGAAGCTTTCTTT. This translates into CAWSVGAGEAFF.

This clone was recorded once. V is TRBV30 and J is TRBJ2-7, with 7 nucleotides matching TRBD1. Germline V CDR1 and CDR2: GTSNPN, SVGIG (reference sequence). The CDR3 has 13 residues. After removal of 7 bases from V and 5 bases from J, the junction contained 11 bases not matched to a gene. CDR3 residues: CAYSGQPPNEQYF. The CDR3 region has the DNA TGTGCCTACTCGGGACAGCCCCCCAACGAGCAGTACTTC.